The 6 T cell receptor beta chains presented below share a single source sample, sequenced in a study of regulatory T cells in long-lasting Graves disease. The time point was: newly diagnosed GD, antithyroid drugs for less than 3 months. RNA isolated from PBMCs was used to make the TCR library. The authors built TCR beta libraries using iRepertoire HTBI primers and Arm-PCR of CDR3 regions. TCRdb redid the calling of the multiplex PCR reads with MiXCR, one entry per CDR3 protein. The data contain 500,000 to 700,000 distinct CDR3 sequences, 15% to 20% of them seen just once; the ten biggest clones take up more than 15%. The same sample was also studied in work on T cells in Graves' hyperthyroidism and ophthalmopathy.

The specimen was peripheral blood mononuclear cells (PBMCs), collected at new diagnosis, from a patient treated with antithyroid drugs. All receptors derive from a woman aged 25 to 39 with Graves disease.

In its sample, this clonotype was seen many times. This rearrangement joins TRBV27 to TRBJ2-3, with 8 bases aligning to TRBD2. CDR3 length: 13 residues. V was pared by 4 bases and J by 5 bases, with 2 bases of the junction left unmatched. Germline V lookup: CDR1 MNHEY, CDR2 SMNVEV (reference sequence). This CDR3 is CASSSREGDTQYF. CDR3 in DNA: TGTGCCAGCAGTTCTCGGGAGGGAGATACGCAGTATTTT.

The chain combines TRBV10-3 with TRBJ1-6; TRBD1 is a possible D gene (5 bases). This CDR3 is 14 amino acids long. The V gene lost 6 bases and the J gene lost 6 bases, with 12 bases spanning the gap. Germline values: CDR1 ENHRY, CDR2 SYGVKD. The CDR3 region is CAISDQGSNSPLHF. Here the CDR3 DNA reads TGTGCCATCAGCGACCAGGGAAGTAATTCACCCCTCCACTTT.

This clonotype appeared many times. This sequence joins TRBV28 and TRBJ2-2, with 12 positions matching TRBD2. The trim removed 6 bases at V and 5 bases at J, leaving 10 bases unmatched. CDR1 is MDHEN, CDR2 SYDVKM, per germline. The CDR3 length is 17 residues. In nucleotides, the CDR3 is TGTGCCAGCAGCGCTCCTAGCGGGAGGGCCAATACCGGGGAGCTGTTTTTT. Protein sequence: CASSAPSGRANTGELFF. Variable domain in full (rest from reference TRBV28 and TRBJ2-2): DVKVTQSSRYLVKRTGEKVFLECVQDMDHENMFWYRQDPGLGLRLIYFSYDVKMKEKGDIPEGYSVSREKKERFSLILESASTNQTSMYLCASSAPSGRANTGELFFGEGSRLTVL.

There are many counts of this clonotype. The rearrangement uses TRBV9 and TRBJ1-2; D unclear. Looked up from germline, CDR1 is SGDLS and CDR2 is YYNGEE. V was pared by 0 bases and J by 4 bases, with 13 bases between. This CDR3 has 15 amino acids. In nucleotides, the CDR3 is TGTGCCAGCAGCGTAGTATCCGAGGGCACCTATGGCTACACCTTC. Translating it yields CASSVVSEGTYGYTF.

This clonotype was observed at least ten times. The chain is built from TRBV28 and TRBJ2-1; 8 nucleotides align to TRBD2. The V and J ends lost 5 bases and 7 bases, in that order; junction bases with no gene match: 13. Germline values: CDR1 MDHEN, CDR2 SYDVKM. The CDR3 contains 16 residues. The DNA for the CDR3 is TGTGCCAGCAGTACCACTAGCGGCCCCACCCAAAATGAGCAGTTCTTC. It is translated as CASSTTSGPTQNEQFF. Drawing the rest from reference TRBV28 and TRBJ2-1, the complete variable domain is DVKVTQSSRYLVKRTGEKVFLECVQDMDHENMFWYRQDPGLGLRLIYFSYDVKMKEKGDIPEGYSVSREKKERFSLILESASTNQTSMYLCASSTTSGPTQNEQFFGPGTRLTVL.

V usage is TRBV28 and J usage is TRBJ2-6; perhaps TRBD2 as D (5 bases). The ends were cut back, 5 bases at V and 0 bases at J, with 14 bases in the middle. This CDR3 spans 17 amino acids. Looked up from germline, CDR1 is MDHEN and CDR2 is SYDVKM. The chain's CDR3 is CASSPSLGASGANVLTF. Here the CDR3 DNA reads TGTGCCAGCAGTCCCTCTTTGGGAGCCTCTGGGGCCAACGTCCTGACTTTC.